The rows below give T cell receptor beta chains drawn from one sample of a study of T cell responses to AZD1222 COVID-19 vaccine. Measured with immunoSEQ multiplex PCR; TCRdb has only the in-frame clones, and not every one. This sample has approximately 130,000 clones, with 90% found just once. The sample consisted of peripheral blood, taken on day 0 of AZD1222 vaccination. These receptors all come from an adult in good health. Both conserved end residues are part of each CDR3. A D gene is named only where the DNA matches it firmly. Clone size is not always given. Where it is, it says once, few, many or a class for expanded clones.

J gene: TRBJ2-7
V gene: TRBV6-5
D gene: NA
clone size: NA
CDR3 DNA: TGTGCCAGCAGACAGATCTACGAGCAGTACTTC
CDR3 protein: CASRQIYEQYF

J gene: TRBJ1-4
V gene: TRBV5-5
D gene: NA
clone size: once
CDR3 DNA: TGTGCCAGCAGCCAGACAGCAACTAATGAAAAACTGTTTTTT
CDR3 protein: CASSQTATNEKLFF

J gene: TRBJ1-1
V gene: TRBV28
D gene: NA
clone size: NA
CDR3 DNA: TGTGCCAGCAGCCCCACACGAGGCACTGAAGCTTTCTTT
CDR3 protein: CASSPTRGTEAFF

J gene: TRBJ1-5
V gene: TRBV28
D gene: NA
clone size: NA
CDR3 DNA: TGTGCCAGCAGTGTGTCCGGGGCCAATCAGCCCCAGCATTTT
CDR3 protein: CASSVSGANQPQHF

J gene: TRBJ2-2
V gene: TRBV13
D gene: TRBD2
clone size: once
CDR3 DNA: TGTGCCAGCAGCAGGACTAGCGGGAGGACCGGGGAGCTGTTTTTT
CDR3 protein: CASSRTSGRTGELFF

J gene: TRBJ2-2
V gene: TRBV5-4
D gene: TRBD1
clone size: once
CDR3 DNA: TGTGCCAGCAGCTTGGCTGTAACAGGGGGTGGGGAGCTGTTTTTT
CDR3 protein: CASSLAVTGGGELFF

J gene: TRBJ2-5
V gene: TRBV25-1
D gene: NA
clone size: NA
CDR3 DNA: TGTGCCAGCAGTGCCGGGGGCCTAGAGACCCAGTACTTC
CDR3 protein: CASSAGGLETQYF

J gene: TRBJ2-7
V gene: TRBV11-2
D gene: NA
clone size: once
CDR3 DNA: TGTGCCAGCAGCTTAGCGGGGTACGAGCAGTACTTC
CDR3 protein: CASSLAGYEQYF

J gene: TRBJ2-4
V gene: TRBV28
D gene: NA
clone size: once
CDR3 DNA: TGTGCCAGCAGTTTCCCACGACATCGGAGGGGCAAAAACATTCAGTACTTC
CDR3 protein: CASSFPRHRRGKNIQYF

J gene: TRBJ2-2
V gene: TRBV10-3
D gene: NA
clone size: NA
CDR3 DNA: TGTGCCTCTATTCAGGGGAGTACGAACACCGGGGAGCTGTTTTTT
CDR3 protein: CASIQGSTNTGELFF

J gene: TRBJ2-2
V gene: TRBV19
D gene: NA
clone size: NA
CDR3 DNA: TGTGCCAGTAGTATAAAACACGGAGGCACCGGGGAGCTGTTTTTT
CDR3 protein: CASSIKHGGTGELFF

J gene: TRBJ1-4
V gene: TRBV7-9
D gene: NA
clone size: NA
CDR3 DNA: TGTGCCAGCAGGGGGGGCAGCCAGACAACTAATGAAAAACTGTTTTTT
CDR3 protein: CASRGGSQTTNEKLFF

J gene: TRBJ2-1
V gene: TRBV2
D gene: TRBD2
clone size: NA
CDR3 DNA: TGTGCCAGCAGTGGCGGACTAGCGGTCTACAATGAGCAGTTCTTC
CDR3 protein: CASSGGLAVYNEQFF

J gene: TRBJ1-4
V gene: TRBV30
D gene: NA
clone size: NA
CDR3 DNA: TGTGCCTGGAGTGTGGTGGGAGGCGAAAAACTGTTTTTT
CDR3 protein: CAWSVVGGEKLFF

J gene: TRBJ2-7
V gene: TRBV9
D gene: TRBD2
clone size: few
CDR3 DNA: TGTGCCAGCAGCGTAGACTTTAGCGGGACCTACGAGCAGTACTTC
CDR3 protein: CASSVDFSGTYEQYF

J gene: TRBJ2-5
V gene: TRBV10-2
D gene: TRBD1
clone size: NA
CDR3 DNA: TGCGCCAGCGGAACTACAGGGGGGGAGACCCAGTACTTC
CDR3 protein: CASGTTGGETQYF

J gene: TRBJ1-1
V gene: TRBV29-1
D gene: NA
clone size: NA
CDR3 DNA: TGCAGCGTTCCCAGGAACACTGAAGCTTTCTTT
CDR3 protein: CSVPRNTEAFF

J gene: TRBJ1-5
V gene: TRBV30
D gene: NA
clone size: few
CDR3 DNA: TGTGCCTGGAGCGCAGACGGGTTCAATCAGCCCCAGCATTTT
CDR3 protein: CAWSADGFNQPQHF

J gene: TRBJ1-2
V gene: TRBV5-1
D gene: NA
clone size: NA
CDR3 DNA: TGCGCCAGCAGCTTGGCTCTCGGGCAGGGTTTTCTCTATGGCTACACCTTC
CDR3 protein: CASSLALGQGFLYGYTF

J gene: TRBJ2-1
V gene: TRBV10-2
D gene: NA
clone size: NA
CDR3 DNA: TGCGCCAGCAGTGAGTCAGCGGGTCTGCAGTTCTTC
CDR3 protein: CASSESAGLQFF